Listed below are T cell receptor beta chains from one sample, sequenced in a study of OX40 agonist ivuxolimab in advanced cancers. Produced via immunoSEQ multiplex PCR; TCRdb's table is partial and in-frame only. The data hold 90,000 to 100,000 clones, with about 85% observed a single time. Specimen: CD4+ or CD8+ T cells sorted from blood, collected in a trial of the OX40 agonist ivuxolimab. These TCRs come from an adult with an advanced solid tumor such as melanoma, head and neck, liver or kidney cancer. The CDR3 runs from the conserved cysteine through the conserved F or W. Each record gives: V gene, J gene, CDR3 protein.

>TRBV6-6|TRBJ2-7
CASKNEKGAIEQYF
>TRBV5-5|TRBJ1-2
CASSLREWGGYTF
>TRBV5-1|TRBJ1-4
CASSPRTANEKLFF
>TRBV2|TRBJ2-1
CASSGDSYNEQFF
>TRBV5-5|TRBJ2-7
CASSTAGGSYEQYF
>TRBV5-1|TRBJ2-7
CASSLAGTGVMAHSGEQYF
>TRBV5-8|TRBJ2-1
CASSEGRFSYNEQFF
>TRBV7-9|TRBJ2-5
CASSHRGQETQYF
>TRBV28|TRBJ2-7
CATVPGTGGLEQYF
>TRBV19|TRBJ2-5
CASSILPGEAQYF
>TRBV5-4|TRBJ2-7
CASSPASTGSYEQYF
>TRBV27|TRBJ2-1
CASSLTLQRYYNEQFF
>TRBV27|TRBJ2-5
CASSLGGGGETQYF
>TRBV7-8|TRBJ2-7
CASSLAAYEQYF
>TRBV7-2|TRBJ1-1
CASSLVGVSNTEAFF
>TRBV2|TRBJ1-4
CASSEGQGAEKLFF
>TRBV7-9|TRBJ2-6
CASSPGLLSGANVLTF
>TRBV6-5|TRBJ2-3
CASRPTGMDTQYF
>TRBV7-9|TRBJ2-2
CASSHGGRTLTGELFF
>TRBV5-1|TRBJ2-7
CASSLGLAGVEEQYF
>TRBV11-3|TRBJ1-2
CASSLEGEGGYTF
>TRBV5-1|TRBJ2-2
CASSQAMGTGELFF
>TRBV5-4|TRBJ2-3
CASSSGRESVDTQYF
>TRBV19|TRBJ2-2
CASSPSERAIGELFF
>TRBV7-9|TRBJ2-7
CASSLQYEQYF
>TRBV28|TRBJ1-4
CASSRTGDSVEKLFF
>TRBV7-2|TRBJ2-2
CASSYSSNTGELFF
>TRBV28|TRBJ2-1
CASSQSGSVRSDEQFF
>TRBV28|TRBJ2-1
CASSRRAQLPNEQFF
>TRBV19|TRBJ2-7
CASSIGGTGRREQYF
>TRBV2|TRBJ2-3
CASSDLLAGWSADTQYF
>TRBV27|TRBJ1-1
CASSFSGAAFF
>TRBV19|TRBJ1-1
CASSRPGDRGTEAFF
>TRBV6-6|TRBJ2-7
CASSREGQGRNEQYF
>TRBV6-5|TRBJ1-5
CASSYGQEGEPQHF
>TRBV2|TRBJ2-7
CASLRDGELGEQYF
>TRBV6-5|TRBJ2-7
CASKIFSGPSYEQYF
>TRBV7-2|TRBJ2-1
CASRPGTLADEQFF
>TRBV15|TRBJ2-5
CATSRDQGGGETQYF
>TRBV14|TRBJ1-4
CANSQDSGTGNEKLFF
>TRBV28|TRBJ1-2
CASSPVGQSYGYTF
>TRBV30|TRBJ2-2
CACRRERVGELFF
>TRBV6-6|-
CASSSLAYEQYF
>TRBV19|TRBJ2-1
CASSIGGIRGRDEQFF
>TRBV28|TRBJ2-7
CASTLAGEEQYF
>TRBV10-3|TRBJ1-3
CAISETQGGGNTIYF
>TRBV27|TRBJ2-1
CASSDLAGGIVEQFF
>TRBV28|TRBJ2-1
CASSYLAGDGNEQFF
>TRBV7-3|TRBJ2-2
CASSLYLPGELFF